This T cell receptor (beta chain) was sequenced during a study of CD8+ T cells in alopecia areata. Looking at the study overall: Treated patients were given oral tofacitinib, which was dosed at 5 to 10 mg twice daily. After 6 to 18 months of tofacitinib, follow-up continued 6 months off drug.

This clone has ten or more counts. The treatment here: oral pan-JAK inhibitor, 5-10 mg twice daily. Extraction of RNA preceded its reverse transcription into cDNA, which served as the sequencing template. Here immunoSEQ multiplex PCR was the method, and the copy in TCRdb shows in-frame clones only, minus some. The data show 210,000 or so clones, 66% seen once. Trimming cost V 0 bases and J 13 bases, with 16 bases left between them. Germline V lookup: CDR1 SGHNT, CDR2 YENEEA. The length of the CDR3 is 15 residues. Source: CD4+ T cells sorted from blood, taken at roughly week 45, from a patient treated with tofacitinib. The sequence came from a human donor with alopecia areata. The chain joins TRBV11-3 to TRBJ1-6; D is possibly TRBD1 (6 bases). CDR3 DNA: TGTGCCAGCAGCTTAGAAGGACAGCCGCCTCTCCCCCTCCACTTT. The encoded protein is CASSLEGQPPLPLHF.